A single sample is the source of the 10 T cell receptor beta chains below, sequenced in a study of cytomegalovirus exposure and HLA in healthy donors. Primers included in the PCR were 60 Vbeta and 13 Jbeta primers. TCRdb's table, derived via immunoSEQ multiplex PCR, lists solely in-frame clones and lacks some. The sample comprises roughly 130,000 clones, 80% of which are singletons, and 5.3% rests with the top ten. Sequenced material: PBMCs. The receptors were sampled from a man between 25 and 39 years old in good health and CMV-seronegative.

The chain links TRBV6-1 to TRBJ2-5; 12 bases align to TRBD1. The trim removed 2 bases at V and 4 bases at J, leaving 5 bases unmatched. This CDR3 contains 16 residues. CDR1 and CDR2 (germline): MNHNS, SASEGT. The DNA for the CDR3 is TGTGCCAGCAGTGAATCCCGGGACAGGGGGCCAGAGACCCAGTACTTC. It encodes CASSESRDRGPETQYF.

This clone was observed a single time. This chain links TRBV21-1 with TRBJ1-2; the table's TRBD1 call for D was not verified on the DNA. TRBV21-1 is shown as a pseudogene. There are 15 residues in the CDR3. Written as DNA, the CDR3 is TGTGCCAGCATATATCGGACAGGGAGTGACTATGGCTACACCTTC. Its protein is CASIYRTGSDYGYTF.

This clone was seen only a few times. The chain joins TRBV2 to TRBJ2-1; D ambiguous. V lost 6 bases and J 3 bases, leaving 15 bases between the germline ends. Germline V lookup: CDR1 SNHLY, CDR2 FYNNEI. This CDR3 has 15 amino acids. The CDR3, as DNA: TGTGCCAGCAGGTCCCGACTGATACTCTACAATGAGCAGTTCTTC. Its protein is CASRSRLILYNEQFF. Based on the CDR3 plus reference TRBV2 and TRBJ2-1, the full variable domain is EPEVTQTPSHQVTQMGQEVILRCVPISNHLYFYWYRQILGQKVEFLVSFYNNEISEKSEIFDDQFSVERPDGSNFTLKIRSTKLEDSAMYFCASRSRLILYNEQFFGPGTRLTVL.

This clone was found a few times. This chain joins TRBV28 and TRBJ2-1; perhaps TRBD2 as D (6 bases). CDR1 MDHEN and CDR2 SYDVKM come from the germline V gene. Trimming removed 3 bases from V and 4 bases from J, with 19 bases in between. CDR3 size: 17 residues. This CDR3 is CASSFIGRRGAYNEQFF. DNA for the CDR3: TGTGCCAGCAGTTTCATCGGTCGGCGGGGAGCGTACAATGAGCAGTTCTTC.

J is TRBJ2-3 and V is TRBV5-1; possibly TRBD1 for D (5 bases). This CDR3 comprises 16 residues. Germline V gene sequence: CDR1 SGHRS, CDR2 YFSETQ. The V end lost 4 bases, the J end lost 0 bases, and 15 bases lay between the germline ends. CDR3 protein: CASSTGSSSSTDTQYF. CDR3 DNA sequence: TGCGCCAGCAGCACAGGATCCAGTTCTAGCACAGATACGCAGTATTTT.

V gene TRBV6-5 combines with J gene TRBJ2-5; TRBD2 is a possible D gene (5 bases). CDR1 is MNHEY and CDR2 is SVGAGI in the germline V gene. The CDR3 has 12 residues. V gave up 5 bases and J gave up 3 bases, with 7 bases separating them. In DNA, the CDR3 is TGTGCCAGCAGTAATAGCGAAGAGACCCAGTACTTC. Its protein product is CASSNSEETQYF.

This clone turned up a few times. J is TRBJ2-5 and V is TRBV2; D is uncertain. The germline CDR1 and CDR2 sequences are SNHLY and FYNNEI. The CDR3 has 13 residues. The V gene lost 6 bases and the J gene lost 4 bases, with 12 bases spanning the gap. The CDR3 DNA reads as TGTGCCAGCAGCAGGATAACTCCAGAGACCCAGTACTTC. It specifies CASSRITPETQYF. Full variable domain (missing parts from reference TRBV2 and TRBJ2-5): EPEVTQTPSHQVTQMGQEVILRCVPISNHLYFYWYRQILGQKVEFLVSFYNNEISEKSEIFDDQFSVERPDGSNFTLKIRSTKLEDSAMYFCASSRITPETQYFGPGTRLLVL.

The genes are TRBV5-8 and TRBJ2-3, with 7 bases fitting TRBD1. V was pared by 4 bases and J by 1 base, with 3 bases of the junction left unmatched. Germline V gives CDR1 SGHTS, CDR2 YDEGEE. CDR3 size: 14 residues. The CDR3 coding sequence is TGTGCCAGCAGCGTGGGACAGCGCACAGATACGCAGTATTTT. Its protein product is CASSVGQRTDTQYF.

The genes are TRBV23-1 and TRBJ1-1; D gene unclear. TRBV23-1 is an open reading frame whose function is uncertain. The V and J ends lost 11 bases and 0 bases respectively, with 13 bases between them. CDR3 length: 13 amino acids. This CDR3 reads CAPESDMNTEAFF. DNA for the CDR3: TGCGCCCCTGAGTCAGACATGAACACTGAAGCTTTCTTT.

In this sample, this clone turned up once. J is TRBJ2-7 and V is TRBV13; D call uncertain. The V and J ends lost 5 bases and 0 bases respectively, with 8 bases between them. Per the germline V gene, CDR1 is PRHDT and CDR2 is FYEKMQ (reference sequence). There are 13 residues in the CDR3. CDR3 protein: CASSPRGSYEQYF. CDR3 DNA: TGTGCCAGCAGCCCCAGAGGCTCCTACGAGCAGTACTTC.